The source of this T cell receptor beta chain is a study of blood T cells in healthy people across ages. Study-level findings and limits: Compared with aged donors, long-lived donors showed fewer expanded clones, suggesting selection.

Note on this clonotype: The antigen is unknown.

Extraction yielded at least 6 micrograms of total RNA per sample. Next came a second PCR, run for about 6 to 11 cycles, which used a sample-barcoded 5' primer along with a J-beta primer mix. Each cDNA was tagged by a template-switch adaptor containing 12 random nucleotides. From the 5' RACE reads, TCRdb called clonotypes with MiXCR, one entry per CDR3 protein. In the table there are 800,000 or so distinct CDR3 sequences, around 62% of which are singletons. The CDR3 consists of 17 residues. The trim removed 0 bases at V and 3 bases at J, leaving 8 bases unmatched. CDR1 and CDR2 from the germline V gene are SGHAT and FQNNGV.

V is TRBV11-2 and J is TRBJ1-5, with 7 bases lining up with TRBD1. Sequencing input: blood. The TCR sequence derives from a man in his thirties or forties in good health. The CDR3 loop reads CASSLDRGTQLNQPQHF. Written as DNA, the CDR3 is TGTGCCAGCAGCTTAGACAGGGGGACCCAACTCAATCAGCCCCAGCATTTT.